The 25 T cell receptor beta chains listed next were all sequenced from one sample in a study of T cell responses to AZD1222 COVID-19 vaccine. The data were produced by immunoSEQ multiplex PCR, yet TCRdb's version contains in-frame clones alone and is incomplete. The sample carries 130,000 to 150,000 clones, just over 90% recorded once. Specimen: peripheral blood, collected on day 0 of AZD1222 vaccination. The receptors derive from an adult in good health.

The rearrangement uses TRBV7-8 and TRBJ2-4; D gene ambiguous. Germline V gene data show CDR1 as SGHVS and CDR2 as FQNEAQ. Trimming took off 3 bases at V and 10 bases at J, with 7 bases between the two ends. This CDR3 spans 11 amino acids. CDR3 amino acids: CASSFLGIQYF. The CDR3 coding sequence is TGTGCCAGCAGCTTCTTGGGGATTCAGTACTTC.

CDR3 sequence (DNA): TGCGCCAGCAGTGATCTTGGTGGGTGCAATCAGCCCCAGCATTTT. Its protein product is CASSDLGGCNQPQHF. V and J are TRBV10-1 and TRBJ1-5, with D unclear. V was cut by 3 bases and J by 2 bases, with 11 bases left in between. The CDR3 length is 15 residues. The germline gives CDR1 WNHNN, CDR2 SYGVQD (reference sequence).

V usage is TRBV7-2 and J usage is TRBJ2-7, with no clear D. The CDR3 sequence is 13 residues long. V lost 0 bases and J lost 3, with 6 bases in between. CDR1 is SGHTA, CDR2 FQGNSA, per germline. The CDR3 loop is CASSLARHYEQYF. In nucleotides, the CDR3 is TGTGCCAGCAGCTTAGCCAGGCACTACGAGCAGTACTTC.

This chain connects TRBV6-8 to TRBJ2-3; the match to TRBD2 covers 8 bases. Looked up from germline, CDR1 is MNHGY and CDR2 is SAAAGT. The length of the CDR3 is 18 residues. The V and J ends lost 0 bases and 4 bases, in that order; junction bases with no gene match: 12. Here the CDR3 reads CASSYSARRGGAPDTQYF. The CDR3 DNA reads TGTGCCAGCAGTTACTCGGCCCGTCGGGGGGGGGCCCCAGATACGCAGTATTTT.

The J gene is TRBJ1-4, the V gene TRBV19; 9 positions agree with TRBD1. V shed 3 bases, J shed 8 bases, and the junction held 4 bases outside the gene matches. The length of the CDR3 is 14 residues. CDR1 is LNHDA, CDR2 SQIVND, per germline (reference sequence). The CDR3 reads CASSMGQGPEKLFF. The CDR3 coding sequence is TGTGCCAGTAGTATGGGACAGGGCCCAGAAAAACTGTTTTTT.

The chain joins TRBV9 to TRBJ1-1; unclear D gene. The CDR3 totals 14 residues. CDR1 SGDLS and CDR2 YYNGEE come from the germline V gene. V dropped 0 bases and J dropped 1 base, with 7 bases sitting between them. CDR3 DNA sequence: TGTGCCAGCAGCGTAGGTGCAGGGAACACTGAAGCTTTCTTT. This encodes CASSVGAGNTEAFF.

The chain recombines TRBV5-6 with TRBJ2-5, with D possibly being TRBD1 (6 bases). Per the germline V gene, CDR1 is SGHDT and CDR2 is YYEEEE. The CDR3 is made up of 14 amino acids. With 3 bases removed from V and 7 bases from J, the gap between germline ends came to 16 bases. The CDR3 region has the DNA TGTGCCAGCAGCTCACTCAGGGGCAGTGGGACCCAGTACTTC. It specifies CASSSLRGSGTQYF. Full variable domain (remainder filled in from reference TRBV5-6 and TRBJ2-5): DAGVTQSPTHLIKTRGQQVTLRCSPKSGHDTVSWYQQALGQGPQFIFQYYEEEERQRGNFPDRFSGHQFPNYSSELNVNALLLGDSALYLCASSSLRGSGTQYFGPGTRLLVL.

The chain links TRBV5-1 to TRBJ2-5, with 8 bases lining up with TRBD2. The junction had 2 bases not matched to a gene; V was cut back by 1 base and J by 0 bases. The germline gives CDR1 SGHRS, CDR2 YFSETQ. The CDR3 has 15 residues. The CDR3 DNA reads TGCGCCAGCAGCTTGCCTAGCGGGTACCAAGAGACCCAGTACTTC. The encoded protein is CASSLPSGYQETQYF.

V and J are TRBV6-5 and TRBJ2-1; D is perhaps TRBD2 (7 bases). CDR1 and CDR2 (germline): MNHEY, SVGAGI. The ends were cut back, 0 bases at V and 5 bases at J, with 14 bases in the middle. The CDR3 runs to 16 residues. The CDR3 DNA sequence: TGTGCCAGCAGTTACTCCTCTGAGGGGGGGAACAATGAGCAGTTCTTC. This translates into CASSYSSEGGNNEQFF.

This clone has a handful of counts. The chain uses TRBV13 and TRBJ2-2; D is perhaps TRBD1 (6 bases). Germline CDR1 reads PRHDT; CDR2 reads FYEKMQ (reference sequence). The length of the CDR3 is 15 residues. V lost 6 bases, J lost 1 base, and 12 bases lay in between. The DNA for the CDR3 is TGTGCCAGCAGACCCGGGACACTGAACACCGGGGAGCTGTTTTTT. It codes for CASRPGTLNTGELFF.

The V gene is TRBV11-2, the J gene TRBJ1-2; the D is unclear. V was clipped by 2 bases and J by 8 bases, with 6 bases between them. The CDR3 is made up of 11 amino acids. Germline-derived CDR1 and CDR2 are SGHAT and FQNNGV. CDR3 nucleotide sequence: TGTGCCAGCAGCTTAATCTGGGGCTACACCTTC. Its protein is CASSLIWGYTF.

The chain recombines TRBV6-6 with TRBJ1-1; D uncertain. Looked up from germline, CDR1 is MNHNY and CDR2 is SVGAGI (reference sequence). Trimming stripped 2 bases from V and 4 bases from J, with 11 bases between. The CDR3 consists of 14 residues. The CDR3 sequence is CASSYEGLSTEAFF. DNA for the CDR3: TGTGCCAGCAGTTACGAGGGTCTTTCCACTGAAGCTTTCTTT.

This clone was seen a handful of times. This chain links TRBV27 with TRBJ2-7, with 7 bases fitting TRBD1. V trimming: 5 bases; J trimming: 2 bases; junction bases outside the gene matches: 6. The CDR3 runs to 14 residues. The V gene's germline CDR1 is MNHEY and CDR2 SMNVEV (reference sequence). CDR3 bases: TGTGCCAGCAGTCCCGCCGGGACAGCCTACGAGCAGTACTTC. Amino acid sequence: CASSPAGTAYEQYF.

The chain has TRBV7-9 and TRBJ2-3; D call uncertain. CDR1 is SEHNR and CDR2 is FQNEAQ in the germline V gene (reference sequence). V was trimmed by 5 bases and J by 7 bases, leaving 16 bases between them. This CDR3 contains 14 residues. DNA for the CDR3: TGTGCCAGCAGCCCCAGCGCTAGTTTATATACGCAGTATTTT. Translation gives CASSPSASLYTQYF. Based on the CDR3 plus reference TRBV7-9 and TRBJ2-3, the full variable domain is DTGVSQNPRHKITKRGQNVTFRCDPISEHNRLYWYRQTLGQGPEFLTYFQNEAQLEKSRLLSDRFSAERPKGSFSTLEIQRTEQGDSAMYLCASSPSASLYTQYFGPGTRLTVL.

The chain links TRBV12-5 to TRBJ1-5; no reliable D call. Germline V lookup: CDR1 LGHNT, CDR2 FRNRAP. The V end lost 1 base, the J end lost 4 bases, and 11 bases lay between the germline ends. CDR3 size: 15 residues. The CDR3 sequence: CASGLDGRLNQPQHF. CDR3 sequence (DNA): TGTGCTAGTGGTTTGGACGGGAGACTAAATCAGCCCCAGCATTTT.

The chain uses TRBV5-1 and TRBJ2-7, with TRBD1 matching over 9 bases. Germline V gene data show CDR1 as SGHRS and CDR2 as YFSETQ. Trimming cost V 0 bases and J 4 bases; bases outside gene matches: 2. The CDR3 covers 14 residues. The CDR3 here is CASSLGDRVYEQYF. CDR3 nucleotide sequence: TGCGCCAGCAGCTTGGGGGACAGGGTGTACGAGCAGTACTTC. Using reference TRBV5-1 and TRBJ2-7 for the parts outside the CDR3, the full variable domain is KAGVTQTPRYLIKTRGQQVTLSCSPISGHRSVSWYQQTPGQGLQFLFEYFSETQRNKGNFPGRFSGRQFSNSRSEMNVSTLELGDSALYLCASSLGDRVYEQYFGPGTRLTVT.

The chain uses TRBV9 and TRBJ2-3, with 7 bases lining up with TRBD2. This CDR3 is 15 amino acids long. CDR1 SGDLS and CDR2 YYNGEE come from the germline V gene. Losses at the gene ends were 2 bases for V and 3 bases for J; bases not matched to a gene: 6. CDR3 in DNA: TGTGCCAGCAGCGTTAGGGGACTATTAACAGATACGCAGTATTTT. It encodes CASSVRGLLTDTQYF.

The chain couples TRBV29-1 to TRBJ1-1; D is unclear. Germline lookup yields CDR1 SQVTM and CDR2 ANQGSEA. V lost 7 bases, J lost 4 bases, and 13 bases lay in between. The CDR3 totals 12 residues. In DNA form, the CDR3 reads TGCAGCGCTTGGAGGGAGGGCACTGAAGCTTTCTTT. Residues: CSAWREGTEAFF. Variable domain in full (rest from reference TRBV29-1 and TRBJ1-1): SAVISQKPSRDICQRGTSLTIQCQVDSQVTMMFWYRQQPGQSLTLIATANQGSEATYESGFVIDKFPISRPNLTFSTLTVSNMSPEDSSIYLCSAWREGTEAFFGQGTRLTVV.

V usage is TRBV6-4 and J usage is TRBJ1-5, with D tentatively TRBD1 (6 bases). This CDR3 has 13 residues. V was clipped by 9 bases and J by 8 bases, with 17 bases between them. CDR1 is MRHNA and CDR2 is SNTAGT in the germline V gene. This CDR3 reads CASLGAGEEPQHF. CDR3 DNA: TGTGCCAGTCTGGGGGCAGGGGAAGAGCCCCAGCATTTT.

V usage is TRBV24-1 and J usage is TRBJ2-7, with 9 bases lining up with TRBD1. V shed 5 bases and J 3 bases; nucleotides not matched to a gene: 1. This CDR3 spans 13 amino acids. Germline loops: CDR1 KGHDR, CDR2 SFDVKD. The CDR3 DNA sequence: TGTGCCACCAGTGGGGACAGGGTCTACGAGCAGTACTTC. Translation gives CATSGDRVYEQYF.

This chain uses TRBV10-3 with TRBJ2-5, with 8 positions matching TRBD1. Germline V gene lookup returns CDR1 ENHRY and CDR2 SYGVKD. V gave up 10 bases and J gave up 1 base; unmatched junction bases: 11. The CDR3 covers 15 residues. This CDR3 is CATTMDRVGQETQYF. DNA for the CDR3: TGTGCCACCACAATGGACAGGGTGGGCCAAGAGACCCAGTACTTC.

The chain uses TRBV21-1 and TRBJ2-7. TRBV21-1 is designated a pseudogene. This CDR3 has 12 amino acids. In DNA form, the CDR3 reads TGTGCCAGTCCCGGCATGTTGGACGAGCAGTACTTC. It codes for CASPGMLDEQYF.

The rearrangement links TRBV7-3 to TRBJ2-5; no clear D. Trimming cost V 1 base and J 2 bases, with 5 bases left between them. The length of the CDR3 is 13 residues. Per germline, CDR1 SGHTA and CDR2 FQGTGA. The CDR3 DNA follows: TGTGCCAGCAGCTTAATTCAGCAAGAGACCCAGTACTTC. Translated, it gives CASSLIQQETQYF. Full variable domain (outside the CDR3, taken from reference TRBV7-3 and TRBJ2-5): GAGVSQTPSNKVTEKGKYVELRCDPISGHTALYWYRQSLGQGPEFLIYFQGTGAADDSGLPNDRFFAVRPEGSVSTLKIQRTERGDSAVYLCASSLIQQETQYFGPGTRLLVL.

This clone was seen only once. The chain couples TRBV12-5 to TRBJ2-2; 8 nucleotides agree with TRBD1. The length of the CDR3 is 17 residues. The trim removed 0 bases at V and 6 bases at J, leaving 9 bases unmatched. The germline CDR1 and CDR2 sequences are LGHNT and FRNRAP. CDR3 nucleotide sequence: TGTGCTAGTGGTTTGGTAATCCGGACAGGGCTCTCCGGGGAGCTGTTTTTT. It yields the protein CASGLVIRTGLSGELFF.

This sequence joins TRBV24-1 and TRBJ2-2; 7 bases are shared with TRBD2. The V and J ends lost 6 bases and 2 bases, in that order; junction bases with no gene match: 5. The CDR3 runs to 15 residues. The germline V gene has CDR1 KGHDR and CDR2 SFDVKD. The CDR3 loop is CATSLAGDNTGELFF. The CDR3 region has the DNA TGTGCCACCAGTCTCGCGGGGGACAACACCGGGGAGCTGTTTTTT.